This TCR beta chain appears in the sequencing data of a study of brain metastases from non-small cell lung cancer. Findings and caveats of the study: T-cell clones appeared expanded in approximately 64% of brain metastases relative to matched primary tumors.

The CDR3 has 15 residues. This table comes from immunoSEQ multiplex PCR, and its TCRdb copy is limited to in-frame clones, with some not included. Of a few thousand clones listed, 83% were seen once; the top ten hold about 7.2%. This clone was observed a few times. What it binds is not known. Source material: tissue from a brain metastasis. This sequence joins TRBV21-1 and TRBJ2-7. TRBV21-1 is a documented pseudogene. The sequence was collected from a donor over 35 with non-small cell lung cancer. The CDR3 coding sequence is TGTGCCAGCAAGGGCCCGGCATCCTCGGCCTACGAGCAGTACTTC. Protein: CASKGPASSAYEQYF.